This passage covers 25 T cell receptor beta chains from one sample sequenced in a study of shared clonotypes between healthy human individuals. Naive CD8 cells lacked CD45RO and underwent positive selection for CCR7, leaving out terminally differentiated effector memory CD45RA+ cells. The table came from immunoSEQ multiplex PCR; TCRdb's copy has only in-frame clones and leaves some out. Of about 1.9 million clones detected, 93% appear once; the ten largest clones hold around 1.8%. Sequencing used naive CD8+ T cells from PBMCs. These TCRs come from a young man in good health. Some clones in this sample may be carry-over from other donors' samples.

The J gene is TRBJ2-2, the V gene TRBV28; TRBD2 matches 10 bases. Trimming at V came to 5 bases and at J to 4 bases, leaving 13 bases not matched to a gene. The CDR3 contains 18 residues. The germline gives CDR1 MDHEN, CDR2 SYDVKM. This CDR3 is CASSISGPTSGLTGELFF. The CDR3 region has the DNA TGTGCCAGCAGTATTAGTGGACCGACTAGCGGGCTCACCGGGGAGCTGTTTTTT.

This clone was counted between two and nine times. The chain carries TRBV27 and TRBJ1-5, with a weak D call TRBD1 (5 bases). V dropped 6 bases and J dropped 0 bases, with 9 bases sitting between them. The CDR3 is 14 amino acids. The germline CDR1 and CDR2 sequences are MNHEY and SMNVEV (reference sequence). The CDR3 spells CASRLQDSNQPQHF. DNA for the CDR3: TGTGCCAGCAGGTTACAGGATAGCAATCAGCCCCAGCATTTT.

The CDR3 protein is CASSGTGGADTQYF. As DNA, the CDR3 is TGTGCCAGCAGTGGGACAGGGGGCGCAGATACGCAGTATTTT. The chain carries TRBV6-1 and TRBJ2-3; TRBD1 aligns across 11 bases. Germline trimming cut 4 bases from V and 4 bases from J; bases unmatched to any gene: 1. The germline V gene encodes CDR1 MNHNS and CDR2 SASEGT. This CDR3 comprises 14 residues.

Written as DNA, the CDR3 is TGTGCCAGCAGCCAAGTGCTCGGAGGGCTGCAAGGGGATCAGTACTTC. The encoded protein is CASSQVLGGLQGDQYF. The V gene is TRBV11-2, the J gene TRBJ2-4; TRBD2 is a possible D gene (6 bases). Germline V CDR1 and CDR2: SGHAT, FQNNGV. CDR3 size: 16 residues. Trimming removed 5 bases from V and 12 bases from J, with 26 bases in between.

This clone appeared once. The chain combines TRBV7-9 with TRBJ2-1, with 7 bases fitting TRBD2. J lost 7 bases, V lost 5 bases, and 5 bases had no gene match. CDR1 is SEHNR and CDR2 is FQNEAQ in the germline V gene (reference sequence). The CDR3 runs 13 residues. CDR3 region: CASSASGTNEQFF. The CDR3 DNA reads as TGTGCCAGCAGCGCCAGCGGGACTAATGAGCAGTTCTTC.

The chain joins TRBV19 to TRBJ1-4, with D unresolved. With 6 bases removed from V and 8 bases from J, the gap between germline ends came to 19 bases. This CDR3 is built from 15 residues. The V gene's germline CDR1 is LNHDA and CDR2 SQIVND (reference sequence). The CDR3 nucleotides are TGTGCCAGTAGGGCCGAGGAAACCCCCAGGGAAAAACTGTTTTTT. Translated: CASRAEETPREKLFF.

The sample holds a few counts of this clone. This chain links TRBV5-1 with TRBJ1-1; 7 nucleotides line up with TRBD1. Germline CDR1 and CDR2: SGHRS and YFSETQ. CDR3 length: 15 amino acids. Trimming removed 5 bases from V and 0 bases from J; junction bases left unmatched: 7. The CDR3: CASRGGQPMNTEAFF. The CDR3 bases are TGCGCCAGCAGAGGGGGACAGCCGATGAACACTGAAGCTTTCTTT.

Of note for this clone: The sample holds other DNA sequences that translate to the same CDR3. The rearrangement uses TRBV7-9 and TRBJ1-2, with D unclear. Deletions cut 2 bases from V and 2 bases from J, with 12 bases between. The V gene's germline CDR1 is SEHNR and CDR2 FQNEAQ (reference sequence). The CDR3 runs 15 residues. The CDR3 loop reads CASSLNLGPNYGYTF. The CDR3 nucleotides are TGTGCCAGCAGCTTAAACCTAGGGCCAAACTATGGCTACACCTTC.

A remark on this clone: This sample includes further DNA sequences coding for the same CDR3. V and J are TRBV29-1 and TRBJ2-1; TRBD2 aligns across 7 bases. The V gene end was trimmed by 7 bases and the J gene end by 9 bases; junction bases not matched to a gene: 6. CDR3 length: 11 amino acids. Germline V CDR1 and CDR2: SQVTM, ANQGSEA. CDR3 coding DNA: TGCAGCGCCGTGGGGGAGGGTGAGCAGTTCTTC. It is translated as CSAVGEGEQFF.

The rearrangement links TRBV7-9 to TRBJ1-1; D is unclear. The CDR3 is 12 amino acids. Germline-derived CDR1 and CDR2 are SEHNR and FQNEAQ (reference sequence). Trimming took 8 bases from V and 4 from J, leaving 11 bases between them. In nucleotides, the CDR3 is TGTGCCAGCGGTGGGAGGGTCACTGAAGCTTTCTTT. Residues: CASGGRVTEAFF.

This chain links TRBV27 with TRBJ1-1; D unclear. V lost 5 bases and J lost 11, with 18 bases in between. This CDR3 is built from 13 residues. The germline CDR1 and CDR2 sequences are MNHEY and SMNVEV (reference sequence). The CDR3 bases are TGTGCCAGCAGTCAACGGGCCAGAATGGATGCTTTCTTT. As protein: CASSQRARMDAFF.

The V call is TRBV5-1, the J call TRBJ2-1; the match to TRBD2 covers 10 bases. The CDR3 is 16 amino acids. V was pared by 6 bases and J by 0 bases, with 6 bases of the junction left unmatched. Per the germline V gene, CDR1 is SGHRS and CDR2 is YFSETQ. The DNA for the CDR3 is TGCGCCAGCATCTCTTCTAGCGGGAGCTCCTACAATGAGCAGTTCTTC. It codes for CASISSSGSSYNEQFF.

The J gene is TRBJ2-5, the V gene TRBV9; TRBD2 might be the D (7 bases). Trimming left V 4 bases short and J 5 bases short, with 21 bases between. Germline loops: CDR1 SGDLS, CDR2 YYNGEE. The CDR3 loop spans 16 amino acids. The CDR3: CASSPGGRGSQETQYF. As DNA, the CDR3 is TGTGCCAGCAGCCCGGGGGGCAGGGGATCTCAGGAGACCCAGTACTTC.

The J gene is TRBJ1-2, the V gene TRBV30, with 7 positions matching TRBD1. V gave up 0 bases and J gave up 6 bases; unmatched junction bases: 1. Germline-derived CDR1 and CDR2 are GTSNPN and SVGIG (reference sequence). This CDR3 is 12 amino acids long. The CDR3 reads CAWSVDRDGYTF. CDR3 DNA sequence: TGTGCCTGGAGTGTAGACAGGGATGGCTACACCTTC.

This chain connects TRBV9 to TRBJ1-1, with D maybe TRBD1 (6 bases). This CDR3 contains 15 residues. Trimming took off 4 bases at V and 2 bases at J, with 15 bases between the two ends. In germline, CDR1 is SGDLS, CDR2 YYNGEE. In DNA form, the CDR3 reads TGTGCCAGCAGCCCCGGGGCGGACAGTAACACTGAAGCTTTCTTT. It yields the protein CASSPGADSNTEAFF.

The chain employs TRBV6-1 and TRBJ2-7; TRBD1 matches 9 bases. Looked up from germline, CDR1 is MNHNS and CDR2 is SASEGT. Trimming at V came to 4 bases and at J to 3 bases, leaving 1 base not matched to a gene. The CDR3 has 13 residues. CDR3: CASSVDRGYEQYF. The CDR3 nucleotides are TGTGCCAGCAGTGTGGACAGGGGCTACGAGCAGTACTTC.

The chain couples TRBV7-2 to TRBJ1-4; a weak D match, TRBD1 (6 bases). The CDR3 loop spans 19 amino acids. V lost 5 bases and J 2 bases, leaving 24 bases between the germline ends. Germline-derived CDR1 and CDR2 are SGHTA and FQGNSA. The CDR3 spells CASSTRDVLPGETNEKLFF. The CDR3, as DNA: TGTGCCAGCAGCACCAGGGACGTTCTACCAGGGGAGACTAATGAAAAACTGTTTTTT.

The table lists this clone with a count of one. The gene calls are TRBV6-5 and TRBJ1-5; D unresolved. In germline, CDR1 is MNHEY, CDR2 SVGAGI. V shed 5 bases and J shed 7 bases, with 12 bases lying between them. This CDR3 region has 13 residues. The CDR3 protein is CASSVPHIQPQHF. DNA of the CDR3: TGTGCCAGCAGTGTCCCACACATCCAGCCCCAGCATTTT.

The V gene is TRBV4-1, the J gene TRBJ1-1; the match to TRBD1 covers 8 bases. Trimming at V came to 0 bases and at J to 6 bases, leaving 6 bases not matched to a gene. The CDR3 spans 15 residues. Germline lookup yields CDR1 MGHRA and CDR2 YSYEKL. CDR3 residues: CASSQDIRGQPEAFF. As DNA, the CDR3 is TGCGCCAGCAGCCAAGATATCAGGGGGCAACCTGAAGCTTTCTTT.

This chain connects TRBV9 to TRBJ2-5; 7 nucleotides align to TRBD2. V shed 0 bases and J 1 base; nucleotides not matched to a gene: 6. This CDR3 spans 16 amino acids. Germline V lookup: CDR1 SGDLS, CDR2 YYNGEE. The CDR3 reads CASSVGGLRAQETQYF. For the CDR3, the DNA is TGTGCCAGCAGCGTAGGGGGACTAAGGGCCCAAGAGACCCAGTACTTC. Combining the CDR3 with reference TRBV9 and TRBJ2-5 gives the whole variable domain DSGVTQTPKHLITATGQRVTLRCSPRSGDLSVYWYQQSLDQGLQFLIQYYNGEERAKGNILERFSAQQFPDLHSELNLSSLELGDSALYFCASSVGGLRAQETQYFGPGTRLLVL.

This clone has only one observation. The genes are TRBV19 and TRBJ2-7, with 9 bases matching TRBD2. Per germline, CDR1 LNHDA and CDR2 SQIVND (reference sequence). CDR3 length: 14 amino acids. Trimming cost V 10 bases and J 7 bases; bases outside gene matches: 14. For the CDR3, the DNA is TGTGCCATTCGTGGAGTAGCGGGAGCAGCTGAGCAGTACTTC. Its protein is CAIRGVAGAAEQYF.

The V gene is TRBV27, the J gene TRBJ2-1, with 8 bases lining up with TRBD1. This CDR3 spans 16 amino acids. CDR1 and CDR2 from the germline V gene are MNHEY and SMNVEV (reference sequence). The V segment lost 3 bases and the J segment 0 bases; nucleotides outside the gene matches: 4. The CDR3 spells CASSFLTGGSYNEQFF. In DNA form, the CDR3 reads TGTGCCAGCAGTTTCCTTACAGGGGGCTCCTACAATGAGCAGTTCTTC.

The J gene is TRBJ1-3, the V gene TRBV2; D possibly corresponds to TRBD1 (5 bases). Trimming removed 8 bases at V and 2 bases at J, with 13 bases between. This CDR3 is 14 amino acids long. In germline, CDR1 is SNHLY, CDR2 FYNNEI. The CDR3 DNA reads TGTGCCAGCCTCTCCCGGGACGCTGGAAACACCATATATTTT. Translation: CASLSRDAGNTIYF. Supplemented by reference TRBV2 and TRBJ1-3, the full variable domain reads EPEVTQTPSHQVTQMGQEVILRCVPISNHLYFYWYRQILGQKVEFLVSFYNNEISEKSEIFDDQFSVERPDGSNFTLKIRSTKLEDSAMYFCASLSRDAGNTIYFGEGSWLTVV.

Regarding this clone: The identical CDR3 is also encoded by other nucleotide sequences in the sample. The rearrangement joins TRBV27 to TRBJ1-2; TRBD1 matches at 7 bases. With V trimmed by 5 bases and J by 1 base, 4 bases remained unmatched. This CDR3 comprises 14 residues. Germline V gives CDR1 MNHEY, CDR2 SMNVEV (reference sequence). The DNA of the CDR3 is TGTGCCAGCAGTCCGCGACAGGGTAACTATGGCTACACCTTC. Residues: CASSPRQGNYGYTF.

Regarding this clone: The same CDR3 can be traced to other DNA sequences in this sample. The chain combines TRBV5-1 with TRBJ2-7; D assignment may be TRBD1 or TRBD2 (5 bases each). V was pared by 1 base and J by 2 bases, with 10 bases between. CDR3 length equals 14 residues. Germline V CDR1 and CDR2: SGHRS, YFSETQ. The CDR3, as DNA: TGCGCCAGCAGCTTGTGGGGGTCGGCCTACGAGCAGTACTTC. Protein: CASSLWGSAYEQYF.